These 7 T cell receptor beta chains were sequenced from one sample in a study of T cell repertoires in cytomegalovirus infection. TCRdb passed the reads through MiXCR, listing each CDR3 protein once. Here the sample spans around 530,000 distinct CDR3 sequences, more than 15% being singletons. The sample taken for sequencing was CD8+ T cells from PBMCs. All receptors come from a human donor in good health (CMV status not recorded). Some clones in this sample may be carry-over from other donors' samples.

As regards this clonotype: A read error may be the cause here, since a much bigger clone is one base away. The chain uses TRBV6-5 and TRBJ2-3, with 9 bases lining up with TRBD2. J gave up 3 bases and V 2 bases, and 3 bases lay outside the gene matches. Germline CDR1 is MNHEY and CDR2 is SVGAGI. CDR3 length equals 15 residues. In nucleotides, the CDR3 is TGTGCCAGCAGTTACGAGCGGGGGGATACAGATACGCAGTATTTT. This gives the protein CASSYERGDTDTQYF.

V usage is TRBV30 and J usage is TRBJ2-4, with 7 bases aligning to TRBD2. The CDR3 spans 17 residues. The germline gives CDR1 GTSNPN, CDR2 SVGIG (reference sequence). Trimming removed 0 bases from V and 0 bases from J; junction bases left unmatched: 8. The CDR3, as DNA: TGTGCCTGGAGTGTACGGTGGGGAGGGATAGCCAAAAACATTCAGTACTTC. This sequence encodes CAWSVRWGGIAKNIQYF.

This clonotype was observed once. This may stem from a read error, because a much larger clone lies one nucleotide away. The chain is built from TRBV11-2 and TRBJ1-4; 7 bases fit TRBD1. The germline CDR1 and CDR2 sequences are SGHAT and FQNNGV. The CDR3 extends over 17 amino acids. CDR3 sequence: CARSLWLRPGGSEKLFF. DNA for the CDR3: TGTGCCAGGAGCTTATGGCTGAGGCCAGGGGGGAGTGAAAAACTGTTTTTT.

The chain links TRBV20-1 to TRBJ2-3, with 12 bases fitting TRBD2. Germline CDR1 reads DFQATT; CDR2 reads SNEGSKA (reference sequence). CDR3 length: 14 amino acids. V lost 2 bases and J lost 6; bases outside the gene matches: 3. The CDR3 sequence is CSARRTSGIDTQYF. CDR3 in DNA: TGCAGTGCTAGACGGACTAGCGGGATTGATACGCAGTATTTT.

This clonotype turned up a few times. The V and J genes are TRBV20-1 and TRBJ2-7, with 9 bases aligning to TRBD1. Germline V gene sequence: CDR1 DFQATT, CDR2 SNEGSKA (reference sequence). V lost 3 bases to trimming and J lost 5 bases; unmatched junction nucleotides: 8. The CDR3 is 14 residues long. The CDR3 is CSASSLQGADEQYF. CDR3 in DNA: TGCAGTGCTAGTTCCCTACAGGGGGCCGACGAGCAGTACTTC.

Many counts were recorded for this clonotype. This chain joins TRBV7-2 and TRBJ2-3; D unresolved. The CDR3 sequence is 13 residues long. Germline-derived CDR1 and CDR2 are SGHTA and FQGNSA. Trimming pared 3 bases from V and 6 bases from J, leaving 10 bases between. The CDR3 DNA reads TGTGCCAGCAGCTTGCTATGGGGTGATACGCAGTATTTT. It codes for CASSLLWGDTQYF.

The table lists this clonotype with a few counts. The chain has TRBV5-1 and TRBJ1-5, with D unresolved. V was trimmed by 4 bases and J by 2 bases, leaving 16 bases between them. The germline V gene encodes CDR1 SGHRS and CDR2 YFSETQ. The CDR3 length is 16 residues. CDR3 in amino acids: CASSPLAGWRNQPQHF. CDR3 in DNA: TGCGCCAGCAGCCCCCTAGCCGGCTGGCGCAATCAGCCCCAGCATTTT.